The present TCR beta chain was sequenced within a study of OX40 agonist ivuxolimab in advanced cancers. About the study: Patients undergoing dose escalation presented with hepatocellular carcinoma, melanoma, renal cell or head and neck cancer. Of the participants, roughly 40% had some prior anti-PD-1, anti-PD-L1 or anti-CTLA-4 therapy, which was allowed.

The data were produced by immunoSEQ multiplex PCR, yet TCRdb's version contains in-frame clones alone and is incomplete. The table shows 65,000 to 90,000 clones, with 84% occurring only once. Concerning this clone: Its target is unknown.

Overall study findings and caveats: Some patients who did not respond also had low normalized T-cell clonal expansion. CD8+ T cells were the subset that, on average, had more expanded clones than CD4+.

CDR3 length: 13 amino acids. Trimming removed 6 bases from V and 4 bases from J, with 10 bases in between. Germline lookup yields CDR1 LNHDA and CDR2 SQIVND (reference sequence). The chain recombines TRBV19 with TRBJ1-3, with D possibly TRBD1 on 6 matching bases. The sequenced sample was CD4+ or CD8+ T cells sorted from blood, obtained in a trial of the OX40 agonist ivuxolimab. This TCR was recovered from an adult with an advanced solid tumor such as melanoma, head and neck, liver or kidney cancer. CDR3 DNA sequence: TGTGCCAGTAGCCCCCAGGGGGGAAACACCATATATTTT. Translating gives CASSPQGGNTIYF.